Shown below are 29 T cell receptor beta chains from a single sample sequenced in a study of identical twins. Via MiXCR, TCRdb re-called the 5' RACE reads, giving one row per CDR3 protein. The sample includes around 160,000 distinct CDR3 sequences, roughly 3.5% seen only once; the top ten take 8.1%. Input material: memory T cells sorted from blood. The receptors derive from a man younger than 35 in good health.

This clonotype has at least ten counts. The chain combines TRBV12-3 or TRBV12-4 with TRBJ2-1, with D maybe TRBD2 (5 bases). CDR3 length equals 15 residues. The ends were cut back, 5 bases at V and 3 bases at J, with 14 bases in the middle. The CDR3 loop is CASSETSNHYNEQFF. CDR3 sequence (DNA): TGTGCCAGCAGTGAAACTAGTAATCACTACAATGAGCAGTTCTTC.

This clonotype appeared many times. V is TRBV7-2 and J is TRBJ2-6, with D unresolved. The V and J ends lost 5 bases and 1 base respectively, with 15 bases between them. The CDR3 is 17 amino acids. Germline V gene data show CDR1 as SGHTA and CDR2 as FQGNSA. For the CDR3, the DNA is TGTGCCAGCAGCCCACGGGTGGGCGTATCTGGGGCCAACGTCCTGACTTTC. Amino acid sequence: CASSPRVGVSGANVLTF.

This clonotype was recorded many times. This rearrangement joins TRBV7-9 to TRBJ2-3; weak D call: TRBD2 (6 bases). V was clipped by 4 bases and J by 0 bases, with 11 bases between them. The CDR3 totals 15 residues. Germline V gives CDR1 SEHNR, CDR2 FQNEAQ (reference sequence). CDR3 in amino acids: CASSSLAASTDTQYF. Here the CDR3 DNA reads TGTGCCAGCAGCTCCTTAGCGGCTAGCACAGATACGCAGTATTTT.

This clonotype was recorded at least ten times. In nucleotides, the CDR3 is TGTGCCACCAGCAGAGTAGAGAGGGCAACTAATGAAAAACTGTTTTTT. Translation: CATSRVERATNEKLFF. This sequence joins TRBV15 and TRBJ1-4, with D unclear. This CDR3 contains 16 residues. With 1 base removed from V and 0 bases from J, the gap between germline ends came to 9 bases. Germline CDR1 and CDR2: LNHNV and YYDKDF (reference sequence).

At least ten counts were recorded for this clonotype. This chain links TRBV12-3 or TRBV12-4 with TRBJ2-3, with TRBD1 matching over 10 bases. CDR3 length: 15 residues. V trimming: 3 bases; J trimming: 5 bases; junction bases outside the gene matches: 5. The CDR3 loop is CASSFRDRGQDTQYF. DNA of the CDR3: TGTGCCAGCAGTTTCCGAGACAGGGGGCAAGATACGCAGTATTTT.

This clonotype was counted many times. Here the CDR3 DNA reads TGTGCCAGCAGCCAAGTCAACGGCGAGCAGTACTTC. Amino acids: CASSQVNGEQYF. This sequence joins TRBV4-2 and TRBJ2-7; D uncertain. Trimming took 1 base from V and 6 from J, leaving 7 bases between them. The V gene's germline CDR1 is LGHNA and CDR2 YNFKEQ. This CDR3 comprises 12 residues.

This clonotype was observed a few times. This chain connects TRBV12-3 or TRBV12-4 to TRBJ2-4; the D gene is possibly TRBD2 (7 bases). V lost 6 bases, J lost 8 bases, and 23 bases lay in between. The CDR3 loop spans 16 amino acids. CDR3 in amino acids: CASSRIRTGSGDIQYF. CDR3 bases: TGTGCCAGCAGCCGTATCCGAACAGGGAGCGGGGACATTCAGTACTTC.

This clonotype was counted at least ten times. J is TRBJ1-2 and V is TRBV4-3, with TRBD1 matching 10 bases. Germline V lookup: CDR1 LGHNA, CDR2 YSLEER. The V gene end was trimmed by 4 bases and the J gene end by 8 bases; junction bases not matched to a gene: 10. The CDR3 is 15 residues long. CDR3 in amino acids: CASSPRDRGREGYTF. The CDR3 DNA is TGCGCCAGCAGCCCCCGGGACAGGGGTAGAGAAGGCTACACCTTC.

This clonotype came up many times. The chain has TRBV5-1 and TRBJ1-2, with D possibly being TRBD1 (5 bases). The germline V and J ends were trimmed by 4 bases and 5 bases, with 9 bases remaining between them. CDR3 length equals 12 residues. CDR1 is SGHRS and CDR2 is YFSETQ in the germline V gene. The chain's CDR3 is CASSIDRYGYTF. The CDR3 DNA is TGCGCCAGCAGCATAGACAGATATGGCTACACCTTC.

A single count supports this clonotype. The chain uses TRBV5-6 and TRBJ2-7; 7 nucleotides agree with TRBD2. Germline CDR1 SGHDT, CDR2 YYEEEE. The J segment lost 6 bases and the V segment lost 1 base, leaving 10 bases of the junction unmatched. This CDR3 is 15 amino acids long. This CDR3 reads CASSLRAGSPFEQYF. The DNA for the CDR3 is TGTGCCAGCAGCTTGAGAGCGGGATCTCCTTTCGAGCAGTACTTC.

This clonotype has ten or more counts. The chain joins TRBV12-3 or TRBV12-4 to TRBJ1-3; D gene uncertain. V lost 8 bases and J 4 bases, leaving 21 bases between the germline ends. The CDR3 is 16 amino acids. Here the CDR3 DNA reads TGTGCCAGCGCCCTATTCGCGGGGAAAAAGGGAAACACCATATATTTT. This sequence encodes CASALFAGKKGNTIYF.

The chain employs TRBV6-2 or TRBV6-3 and TRBJ2-2; 11 bases are a match to TRBD2. CDR1 MNHEY and CDR2 SVGEGT come from the germline V gene. J gave up 4 bases and V 5 bases, and 12 bases lay outside the gene matches. This CDR3 region has 18 residues. Here the CDR3 reads CASSGDSTSGGITGELFF. The DNA of the CDR3 is TGTGCCAGCAGTGGGGACAGCACTAGCGGGGGCATCACCGGGGAGCTGTTTTTT.

This clonotype was seen many times. This chain uses TRBV5-6 with TRBJ2-5; 16 nucleotides align to TRBD2. Germline trimming cut 4 bases from V and 7 bases from J; bases unmatched to any gene: 7. The CDR3 length is 16 residues. From germline, CDR1 is SGHDT and CDR2 YYEEEE. CDR3 DNA sequence: TGTGCCAGCAGCGGTACTGGGACTAGCGGGAGGGGGACCCAGTACTTC. Its translation is CASSGTGTSGRGTQYF.

The table lists this clonotype with many counts. The rearrangement joins TRBV4-1 to TRBJ2-3; the match to TRBD2 covers 8 bases. The V segment lost 1 base and the J segment 5 bases; nucleotides outside the gene matches: 11. Looked up from germline, CDR1 is MGHRA and CDR2 is YSYEKL. The length of the CDR3 is 17 residues. The CDR3 here is CASSQVFSGSGVDTQYF. For the CDR3, the DNA is TGCGCCAGCAGCCAAGTATTCAGCGGGAGTGGGGTAGATACGCAGTATTTT.

This clonotype was recorded many times. The chain uses TRBV3-1 and TRBJ2-5, with D maybe TRBD1 (6 bases). The length of the CDR3 is 12 residues. From germline, CDR1 is LGHDT and CDR2 YNNKEL (reference sequence). Trimming shortened V by 8 bases and J by 4 bases, and 11 bases separated the two germline ends. In DNA, the CDR3 is TGTGCCAGCGCCACCAGGGGAGAGACCCAGTACTTC. Its protein product is CASATRGETQYF.

This clonotype was counted a few times. The chain uses TRBV7-8 and TRBJ1-5; D gene ambiguous. Germline V gene sequence: CDR1 SGHVS, CDR2 FQNEAQ. The V end lost 1 base, the J end lost 4 bases, and 20 bases lay between the germline ends. CDR3 length: 18 amino acids. The CDR3 reads CASSLGRVRGRQNQPQHF. DNA of the CDR3: TGTGCCAGCAGCTTAGGACGAGTTCGCGGGCGCCAGAATCAGCCCCAGCATTTT.

Ten or more counts support this clonotype. The CDR3 bases are TGCAGTGCTAGAGATGGACAGTCCAGACCGACAGCTTTCTTT. Translating it yields CSARDGQSRPTAFF. The V call is TRBV20-1, the J call TRBJ1-1, with a tentative D call TRBD1 (6 bases). CDR3 size: 14 residues. Per germline, CDR1 DFQATT and CDR2 SNEGSKA (reference sequence). V gave up 0 bases and J gave up 10 bases, with 18 bases separating them.

This clonotype showed up many times. This chain uses TRBV10-3 with TRBJ2-7; TRBD1 matches 8 bases. V gave up 6 bases and J gave up 3 bases; unmatched junction bases: 7. The CDR3 covers 14 residues. Germline assignment: CDR1 ENHRY and CDR2 SYGVKD. The CDR3 nucleotides are TGTGCCATCAGCACAGGGGGTTCTGGCTACGAGCAGTACTTC. It yields the protein CAISTGGSGYEQYF.

In this sample, this clonotype turned up a few times. The chain combines TRBV7-2 with TRBJ2-5; 11 nucleotides agree with TRBD2. Germline V gene sequence: CDR1 SGHTA, CDR2 FQGNSA. The V gene end was trimmed by 5 bases and the J gene end by 1 base; junction bases not matched to a gene: 6. The CDR3 is 16 amino acids. CDR3 region: CASSTRLAGPQETQYF. The DNA of the CDR3 is TGTGCCAGCAGCACCAGACTAGCGGGGCCCCAAGAGACCCAGTACTTC.

This clonotype was seen at least ten times. The gene calls are TRBV6-1 and TRBJ2-7; 11 bases map to TRBD1. Germline assignment: CDR1 MNHNS and CDR2 SASEGT. The CDR3 sequence is 13 residues long. V gave up 6 bases and J gave up 2 bases; unmatched junction bases: 0. This chain's CDR3 is CASRDRGPYEQYF. Here the CDR3 DNA reads TGTGCCAGCAGGGACAGGGGGCCCTACGAGCAGTACTTC.

This clonotype has ten or more counts. This chain links TRBV14 with TRBJ2-6; the D gene could be TRBD1 or TRBD2 (5 bases each). Trimming pared 5 bases from V and 1 base from J, leaving 12 bases between. Germline assignment: CDR1 SGHDN and CDR2 FVKESK. This CDR3 spans 16 amino acids. The chain's CDR3 is CASSTKGRSGANVLTF. The CDR3 DNA sequence: TGTGCCAGCAGCACGAAGGGGAGATCTGGGGCCAACGTCCTGACTTTC. The full variable domain, completed using reference TRBV14 and TRBJ2-6, is EAGVTQFPSHSVIEKGQTVTLRCDPISGHDNLYWYRRVMGKEIKFLLHFVKESKQDESGMPNNRFLAERTGGTYSTLKVQPAELEDSGVYFCASSTKGRSGANVLTFGAGSRLTVL.

This clonotype was picked up many times. The chain couples TRBV27 to TRBJ2-5; no definite D call. Looked up from germline, CDR1 is MNHEY and CDR2 is SMNVEV (reference sequence). The germline V and J ends were trimmed by 0 bases and 4 bases, with 12 bases remaining between them. The CDR3 extends over 15 amino acids. CDR3 amino acids: CASSLSPTARETQYF. The DNA for the CDR3 is TGTGCCAGCAGTTTATCCCCAACCGCGCGAGAGACCCAGTACTTC.

This clonotype was recorded many times. The chain combines TRBV28 with TRBJ2-7, with TRBD2 matching 14 bases. V dropped 5 bases and J dropped 0; count of bases not matched to a gene: 3. This CDR3 comprises 16 residues. Germline V gene lookup returns CDR1 MDHEN and CDR2 SYDVKM. CDR3: CASSRLAGGNSYEQYF. In nucleotides, the CDR3 is TGTGCCAGCAGTCGACTAGCGGGAGGGAACTCCTACGAGCAGTACTTC.

A word on this clonotype: A much more abundant neighbour one base away suggests this may be a read error. CDR3 DNA sequence: TGTGCCAGTAGTATGTTCAATCCGGCCTACGATCAGTACTTC. It yields the protein CASSMFNPAYDQYF. This chain connects TRBV19 to TRBJ2-7; D unresolved. The CDR3 runs 14 residues. Germline CDR1 is LNHDA and CDR2 is SQIVND (reference sequence).

The V and J genes are TRBV5-1 and TRBJ1-1, with D uncertain. Germline V gene data show CDR1 as SGHRS and CDR2 as YFSETQ. The CDR3 covers 15 residues. Trimming removed 3 bases at V and 3 bases at J, with 15 bases between. The CDR3 nucleotides read TGCGCCAGCAGCTCCGGGCGCACGGGGTACACTGAAGCTTTCTTT. Translated, it gives CASSSGRTGYTEAFF.

This clonotype was observed at least ten times. DNA for the CDR3: TGTGCCAGCAGCTTAAGGGGACTAGCCTTGTTCTTC. This sequence encodes CASSLRGLALFF. This chain joins TRBV7-2 and TRBJ2-1; 9 nucleotides match TRBD2. The CDR3 totals 12 residues. After removal of 2 bases from V and 15 bases from J, the junction contained 5 bases not matched to a gene. In germline, CDR1 is SGHTA, CDR2 FQGNSA.

This clonotype occurred many times. The chain is built from TRBV12-3 or TRBV12-4 and TRBJ2-3, with 10 bases lining up with TRBD2. J lost 0 bases, V lost 6 bases, and 12 bases had no gene match. The CDR3 covers 18 residues. The CDR3 sequence is CASRVLAGLGGSTDTQYF. CDR3 sequence (DNA): TGTGCCAGCAGGGTACTAGCGGGACTTGGAGGTAGCACAGATACGCAGTATTTT.

This clonotype was counted ten times or more. CDR3 DNA: TGTGCCAGCAGTTTCAGCGGGAGCTCCTACAATGAGCAGTTCTTC. Translating it yields CASSFSGSSYNEQFF. This rearrangement joins TRBV27 to TRBJ2-1, with 8 positions matching TRBD2. This CDR3 has 15 amino acids. Unmatched junction bases numbered 1, after V lost 3 bases and J lost 0 bases. CDR1 is MNHEY, CDR2 SMNVEV, per germline (reference sequence).

This clonotype appeared many times. The V and J genes are TRBV9 and TRBJ1-1; 7 bases fit TRBD1. Germline loops: CDR1 SGDLS, CDR2 YYNGEE. Trimming removed 0 bases from V and 8 bases from J; junction bases left unmatched: 7. The CDR3 is 14 residues long. CDR3 bases: TGTGCCAGCAGCGTAGACAGGGGCCGAGGGGAAGCTTTCTTT. Protein product: CASSVDRGRGEAFF.